The clone carrying this T cell receptor (beta chain) was detected once. Its antigen is unknown. The sample originates from a study of T cell responses to AZD1222 COVID-19 vaccine. Whole-study results and caveats: Baseline serostatus was positive in only five to seven AZD1222 recipients. The sample set comprised mostly white British donors with more females, and clonal diversity was possibly underestimated. No repertoire was sampled before or during the peak T cell response, only after it.

Clones were read by immunoSEQ multiplex PCR, and TCRdb kept only the in-frame ones, dropping some. The sample lists 100,000 to 150,000 clones; 89% were seen once. CDR1 SGHTA and CDR2 FQGNSA come from the germline V gene. V was cut by 7 bases and J by 4 bases, with 11 bases left in between. The CDR3 length is 13 residues. J is TRBJ1-5 and V is TRBV7-2; perhaps TRBD1 as D (5 bases). This TCR was recovered from an adult in good health. Sequencing used peripheral blood, obtained on day 0 of AZD1222 vaccination. CDR3 sequence: CASTLGRNQPQHF. In DNA form, the CDR3 reads TGTGCCAGCACATTGGGGCGGAATCAGCCCCAGCATTTT.